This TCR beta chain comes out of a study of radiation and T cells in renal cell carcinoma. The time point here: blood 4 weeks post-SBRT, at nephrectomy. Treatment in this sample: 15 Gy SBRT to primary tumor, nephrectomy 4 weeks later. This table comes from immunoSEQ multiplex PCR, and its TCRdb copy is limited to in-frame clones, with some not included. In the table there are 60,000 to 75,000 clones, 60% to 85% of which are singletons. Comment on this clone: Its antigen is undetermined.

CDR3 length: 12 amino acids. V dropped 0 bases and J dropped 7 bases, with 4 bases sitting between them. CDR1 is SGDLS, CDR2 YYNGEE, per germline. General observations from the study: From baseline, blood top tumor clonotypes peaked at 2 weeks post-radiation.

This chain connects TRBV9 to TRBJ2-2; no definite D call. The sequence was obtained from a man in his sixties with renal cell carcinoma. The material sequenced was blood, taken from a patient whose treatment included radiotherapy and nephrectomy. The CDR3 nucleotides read TGTGCCAGCAGCGTAGCAGACGGGGAGCTGTTTTTT. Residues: CASSVADGELFF.